Included here is one T cell receptor beta chain sequence, with context. Its target is unknown. The germline and genes are mouse ones. The read finishes 1 residue shy of the CDR3 end, and the germline J gene is used to complete it. The sample originates from a study of tissue T cells after allogeneic stem cell transplantation. Study results and limitations: Anatomically similar tissues had similar TCR repertoires within each patient. Tissue-detected TCR repertoire was only partly captured by blood and spleen T cells. Which tissue TCRs were alloreactive or antigen-specific was not determined. Some clones might be persisting host cells.

Time point of the sample: mouse harvest day 7 after allogeneic transplant. The graft held 10^6 splenic CD5+ T cells and 10^7 T-cell-depleted bone marrow cells. This mouse GVHD model was MHC-mismatched B6 to BALB/c, profiled day 7 or 14. Some clones are missing from TCRdb's copy, which holds only in-frame ones; the method was immunoSEQ multiplex PCR. The data show roughly 9,500 clones, with 40% to 55% seen just once and 6% to 8.5% held by the top ten. Germline V gene data show CDR1 as KGHPV and CDR2 as FQNQEV (reference sequence). The CDR3 spans 14 residues. Trimming stripped 8 bases from V and 1 base from J, with 11 bases between.

This sequence joins TRBV26 and TRBJ2-2; D call uncertain. The specimen sequenced was gut tissue. The TCR was taken from a female BALB/c mouse given C57BL/6 T cells with graft-versus-host disease after an allogeneic hematopoietic cell transplant. CDR3 DNA, as far as it was read: TGTGCCAGCCGTATAAGACAAAACACCGGGCAGCTCTAC. It codes for CASRIRQNTGQLY. In full, the CDR3 reads CASRIRQNTGQLYF.